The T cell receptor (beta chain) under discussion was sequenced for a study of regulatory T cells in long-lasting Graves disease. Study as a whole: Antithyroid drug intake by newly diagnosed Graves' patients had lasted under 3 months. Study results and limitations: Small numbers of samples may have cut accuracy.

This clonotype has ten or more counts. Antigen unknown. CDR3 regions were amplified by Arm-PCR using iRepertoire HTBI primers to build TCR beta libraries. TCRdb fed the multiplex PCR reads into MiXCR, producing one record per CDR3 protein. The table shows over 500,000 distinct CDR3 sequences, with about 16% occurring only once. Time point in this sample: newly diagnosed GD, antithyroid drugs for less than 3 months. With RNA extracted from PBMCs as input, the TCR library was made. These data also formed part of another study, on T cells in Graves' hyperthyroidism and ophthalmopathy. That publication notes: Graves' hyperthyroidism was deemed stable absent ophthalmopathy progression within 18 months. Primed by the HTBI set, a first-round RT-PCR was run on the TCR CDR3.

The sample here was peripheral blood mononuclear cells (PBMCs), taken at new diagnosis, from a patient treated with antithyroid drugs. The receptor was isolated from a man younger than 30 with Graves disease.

This chain's CDR3 is CASSYGAGNQPQHF. CDR3 in DNA: TGTGCCAGCAGTTACGGGGCAGGGAATCAGCCCCAGCATTTT. The rearrangement uses TRBV6-5 and TRBJ1-5, with D possibly being TRBD1 (5 bases). This CDR3 region has 14 residues. Germline CDR1 and CDR2: MNHEY and SVGAGI. The V gene lost 2 bases and the J gene lost 4 bases, with 9 bases spanning the gap.